This TCR beta chain derives from a study of blood T cell repertoires in COVID-19. Study context: Sites across the United States, Italy and Spain contributed samples from acute and convalescent COVID-19. PBMCs, B-cell-depleted T cells, or T cells were the source of the cDNA or gDNA that made up the material.

Clones were sequenced by immunoSEQ multiplex PCR, and TCRdb holds only the in-frame ones, with some missing. The sample lists 25,000 to 35,000 clones; 90% were seen once. The sample comprised peripheral blood. This clonotype was obtained from a human donor in a cohort sampled during active COVID-19.

The CDR3 coding sequence is TGTGCCAGCAGCTTGGTTAGCGGGAGTCCTTGGACCAATGAGCAGTTCTTC. Amino acid sequence: CASSLVSGSPWTNEQFF. The rearrangement links TRBV5-6 to TRBJ2-1, with 9 bases matching TRBD2. CDR1 and CDR2 (germline): SGHDT, YYEEEE. This CDR3 has 17 residues. V was clipped by 0 bases and J by 6 bases; unmatched bases: 10.